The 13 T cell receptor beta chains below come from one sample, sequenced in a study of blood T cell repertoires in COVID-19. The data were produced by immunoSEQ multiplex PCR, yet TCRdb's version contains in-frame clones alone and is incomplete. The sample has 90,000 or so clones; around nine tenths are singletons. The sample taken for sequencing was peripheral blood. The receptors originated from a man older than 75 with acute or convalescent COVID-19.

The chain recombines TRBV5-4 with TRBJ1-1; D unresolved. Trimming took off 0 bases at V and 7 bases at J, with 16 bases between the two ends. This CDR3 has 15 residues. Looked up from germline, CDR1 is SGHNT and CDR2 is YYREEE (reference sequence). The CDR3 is CASSLGGPLGVEAFF. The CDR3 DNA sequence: TGTGCCAGCAGCTTGGGAGGTCCCTTGGGAGTTGAAGCTTTCTTT.

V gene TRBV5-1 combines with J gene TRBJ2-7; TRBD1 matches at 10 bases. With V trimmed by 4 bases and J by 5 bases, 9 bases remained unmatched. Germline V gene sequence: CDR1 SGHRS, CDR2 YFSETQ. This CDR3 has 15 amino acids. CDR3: CASSGPGQGYDEQYF. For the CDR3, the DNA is TGCGCCAGCAGCGGCCCGGGACAGGGGTACGACGAGCAGTACTTC.

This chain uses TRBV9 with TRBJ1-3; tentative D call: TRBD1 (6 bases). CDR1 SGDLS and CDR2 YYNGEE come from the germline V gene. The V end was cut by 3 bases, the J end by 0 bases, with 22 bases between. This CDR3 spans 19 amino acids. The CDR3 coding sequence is TGTGCCAGCAGCGCACTACCTCAGGTCAGGGGCCCCTCTGGAAACACCATATATTTT. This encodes CASSALPQVRGPSGNTIYF.

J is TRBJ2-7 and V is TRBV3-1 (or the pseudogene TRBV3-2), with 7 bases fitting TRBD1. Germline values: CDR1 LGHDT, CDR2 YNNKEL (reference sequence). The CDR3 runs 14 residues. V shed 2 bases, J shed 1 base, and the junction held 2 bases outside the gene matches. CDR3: CASSQLGQSYEQYF. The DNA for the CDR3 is TGTGCCAGCAGCCAACTGGGACAGTCCTACGAGCAGTACTTC.

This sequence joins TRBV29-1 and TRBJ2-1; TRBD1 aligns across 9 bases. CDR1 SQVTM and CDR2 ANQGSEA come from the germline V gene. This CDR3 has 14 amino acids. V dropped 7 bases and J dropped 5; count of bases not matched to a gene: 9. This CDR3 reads CSAEEGQGHNEQFF. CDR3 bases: TGCAGCGCCGAGGAGGGACAGGGCCACAATGAGCAGTTCTTC.

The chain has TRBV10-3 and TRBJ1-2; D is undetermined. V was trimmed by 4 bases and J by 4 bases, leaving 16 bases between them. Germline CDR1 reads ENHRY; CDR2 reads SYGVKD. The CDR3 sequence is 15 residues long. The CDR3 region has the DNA TGTGCCATCAGTGGCATAATCCTACGGGGCTATGGCTACACCTTC. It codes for CAISGIILRGYGYTF.

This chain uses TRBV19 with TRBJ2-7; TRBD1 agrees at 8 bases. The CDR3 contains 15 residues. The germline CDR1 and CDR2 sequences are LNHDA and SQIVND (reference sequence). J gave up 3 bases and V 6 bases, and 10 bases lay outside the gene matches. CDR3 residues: CASSRGTGQIYEQYF. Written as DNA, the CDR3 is TGTGCCAGTAGCCGCGGGACAGGACAAATCTACGAGCAGTACTTC.

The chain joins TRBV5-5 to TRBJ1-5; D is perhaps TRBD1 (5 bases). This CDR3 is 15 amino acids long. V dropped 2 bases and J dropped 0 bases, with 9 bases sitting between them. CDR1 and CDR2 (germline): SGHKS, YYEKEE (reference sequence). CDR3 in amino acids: CASSFGQNSNQPQHF. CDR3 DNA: TGTGCCAGCAGCTTCGGACAAAATAGCAATCAGCCCCAGCATTTT.

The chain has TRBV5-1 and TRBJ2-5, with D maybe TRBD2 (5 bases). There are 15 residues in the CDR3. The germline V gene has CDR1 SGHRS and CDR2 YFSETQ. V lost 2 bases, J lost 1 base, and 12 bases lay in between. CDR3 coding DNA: TGCGCCAGCAGCTTTCGGCGCGGGCTCCAAGAGACCCAGTACTTC. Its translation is CASSFRRGLQETQYF.

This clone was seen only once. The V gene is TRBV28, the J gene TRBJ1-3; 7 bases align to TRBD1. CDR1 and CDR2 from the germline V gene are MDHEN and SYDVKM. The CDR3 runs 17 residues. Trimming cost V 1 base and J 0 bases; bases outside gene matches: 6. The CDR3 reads CASSLFWGQSSGNTIYF. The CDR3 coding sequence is TGTGCCAGCAGTTTATTCTGGGGACAGAGCTCTGGAAACACCATATATTTT.

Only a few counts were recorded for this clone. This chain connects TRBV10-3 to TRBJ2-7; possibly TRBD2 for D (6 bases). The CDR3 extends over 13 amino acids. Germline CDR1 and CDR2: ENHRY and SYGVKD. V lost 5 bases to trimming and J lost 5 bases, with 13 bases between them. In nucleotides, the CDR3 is TGTGCCATCAGTTCTCCCCGGGAGAACGAGCAGTACTTC. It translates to CAISSPRENEQYF.

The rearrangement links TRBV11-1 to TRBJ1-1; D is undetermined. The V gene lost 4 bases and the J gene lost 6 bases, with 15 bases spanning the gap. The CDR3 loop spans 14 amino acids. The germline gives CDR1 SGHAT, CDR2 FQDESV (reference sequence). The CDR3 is CASSSAGRIPEAFF. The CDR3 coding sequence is TGTGCCAGCAGCTCAGCGGGGAGGATCCCTGAAGCTTTCTTT.

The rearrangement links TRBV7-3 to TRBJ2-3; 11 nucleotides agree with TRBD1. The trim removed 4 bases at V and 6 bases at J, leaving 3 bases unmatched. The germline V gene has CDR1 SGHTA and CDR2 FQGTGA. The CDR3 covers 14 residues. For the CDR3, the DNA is TGTGCCAGCAGCTACGGACAGGGGGCTGATACGCAGTATTTT. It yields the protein CASSYGQGADTQYF. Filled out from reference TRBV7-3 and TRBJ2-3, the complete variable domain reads GAGVSQTPSNKVTEKGKYVELRCDPISGHTALYWYRQSLGQGPEFLIYFQGTGAADDSGLPNDRFFAVRPEGSVSTLKIQRTERGDSAVYLCASSYGQGADTQYFGPGTRLTVL.